Listed below are T cell receptor beta chains from one sample, sequenced in a study of control samples from healthy donors and cancer patients. Profiling relied on immunoSEQ multiplex PCR, and the TCRdb table lists in-frame clones only, not all of them. The sample holds tens of thousands of clones, 85% seen once. The sequencing input was blood. These TCRs come from a young man in good health. Both conserved end residues are part of each CDR3. Fields, in order: clone size, V gene, J gene, D gene, CDR3 DNA, CDR3 protein. D genes are given only for firm matches. Part of the rows lack a size; the others show once, few, many or a class for expanded clones.

-	TRBV29-1	TRBJ2-5	TRBD2	TGCAGCGTTGATGCGGGGGGGTACCAAGAGACCCAGTACTTC	CSVDAGGYQETQYF
-	TRBV5-4	TRBJ1-1	-	TGTGCCAGCAGCTTGGAAGGGACAAAAAACACTGAAGCTTTCTTT	CASSLEGTKNTEAFF
-	TRBV5-5	TRBJ1-1	TRBD1	TGTGCCAGCAGCTCGGGACAGGGGTTCACTGAAGCTTTCTTT	CASSSGQGFTEAFF
-	TRBV6-6	TRBJ2-1	-	TGTGCCAGCAGTTACGGGGCAGGGAGCAATGAGCAGTTCTTC	CASSYGAGSNEQFF
-	TRBV7-8	TRBJ1-4	-	TGTGCCAGCAGCTTAAGTGCAACTAATGAAAAACTGTTTTTT	CASSLSATNEKLFF
-	TRBV5-1	TRBJ1-4	-	TGCGCCAGCAGTCCTCGATCAACTAATGAAAAACTGTTTTTT	CASSPRSTNEKLFF
once	TRBV11-1	TRBJ2-1	TRBD2	TGTGCCAGCAGCTCGGGACTAGCGGACAATGAGCAGTTCTTC	CASSSGLADNEQFF
once	TRBV19	TRBJ1-1	-	TGTGCCAGTAGTGGTTTTCGTAATGAAGCTTTCTTT	CASSGFRNEAFF
-	TRBV2	TRBJ1-4	-	TGTGCCAGCAGTGAAGTACGAAGGGAAAAACTGTTTTTT	CASSEVRREKLFF
-	TRBV6-4	TRBJ1-3	TRBD1	TGTGCCAGCAGTGATTACAGGGGCTCTGGAAACACCATATATTTT	CASSDYRGSGNTIYF
-	TRBV19	TRBJ1-1	TRBD1	TGTGCCAGTAGCCTTCGGACAGGGGCGGACACTGAAGCTTTCTTT	CASSLRTGADTEAFF
-	TRBV5-6	TRBJ1-2	-	TGTGCCAGCAGCTTGGGAACAGGCCCCTACTATGGCTACACCTTC	CASSLGTGPYYGYTF
-	TRBV5-1	TRBJ1-2	-	TGCGCCAGCAGCTTAATACCAGGTGGCTACACCTTC	CASSLIPGGYTF